These 9 T cell receptor beta chains were all obtained from the same sample, sequenced in a study of T cell responses to AZD1222 COVID-19 vaccine. Sequencing used immunoSEQ multiplex PCR; TCRdb keeps in-frame clones, though not all of them. Of some 100,000 clones listed, 70% to 90% were seen once; the top ten hold roughly 17%. Sequences were derived from peripheral blood, sampled on day 0 of AZD1222 vaccination. Source of these receptors: an adult in good health.

The chain recombines TRBV5-1 with TRBJ1-4, with TRBD1 matching over 7 bases. From germline, CDR1 is SGHRS and CDR2 YFSETQ. The ends lost 4 bases at V and 3 bases at J; junction bases unmatched: 15. This CDR3 region has 18 residues. CDR3 sequence: CASSLRLAGGVANEKLFF. CDR3 in DNA: TGCGCCAGCAGCCTGAGACTGGCAGGGGGAGTGGCTAATGAAAAACTGTTTTTT.

The chain combines TRBV6-1 with TRBJ1-2; D is perhaps TRBD1 (6 bases). The V gene's germline CDR1 is MNHNS and CDR2 SASEGT. The length of the CDR3 is 17 residues. V gave up 1 base and J gave up 4 bases, with 19 bases separating them. CDR3 residues: CASSEGGSGQLTYGYTF. CDR3 bases: TGTGCCAGCAGTGAAGGGGGTAGTGGACAGCTAACCTATGGCTACACCTTC.

V and J are TRBV6-5 and TRBJ2-7; D remains unclear. Germline V gene sequence: CDR1 MNHEY, CDR2 SVGAGI. V was shortened by 5 bases and J by 4 bases, with 9 bases between the two germline ends. This CDR3 contains 12 residues. The CDR3 protein is CASSPGVYEQYF. Here the CDR3 DNA reads TGTGCCAGCAGTCCCGGAGTTTACGAGCAGTACTTC.

The V and J genes are TRBV11-3 and TRBJ2-5; D might be TRBD2 (6 bases). The CDR3 loop spans 13 amino acids. Germline CDR1 and CDR2: SGHNT and YENEEA. V was cut by 5 bases and J by 7 bases, with 14 bases left in between. CDR3 bases: TGTGCCAGCAGCCCTCACCTGGGGGGGACCCAGTACTTC. It is translated as CASSPHLGGTQYF.

The chain employs TRBV11-3 and TRBJ1-2, with 9 positions matching TRBD1. CDR3 length: 15 amino acids. Germline CDR1 reads SGHNT; CDR2 reads YENEEA. Germline trimming cut 5 bases from V and 4 bases from J; bases unmatched to any gene: 8. This CDR3 is CASSPTGQGRYGYTF. In DNA, the CDR3 is TGTGCCAGCAGCCCTACGGGACAGGGACGCTATGGCTACACCTTC. Full variable domain (outside the CDR3, taken from reference TRBV11-3 and TRBJ1-2): EAGVVQSPRYKIIEKKQPVAFWCNPISGHNTLYWYLQNLGQGPELLIRYENEEAVDDSQLPKDRFSAERLKGVDSTLKIQPAELGDSAVYLCASSPTGQGRYGYTFGSGTRLTVV.

CDR3 sequence (DNA): TGTGCCAGCAGTTCAGGCGCGACACGCTACACCTTC. Its translation is CASSSGATRYTF. The chain combines TRBV28 with TRBJ1-2, with no clear D. CDR1 is MDHEN and CDR2 is SYDVKM in the germline V gene. The V gene lost 4 bases and the J gene lost 9 bases, with 12 bases spanning the gap. This CDR3 region has 12 residues.

This chain uses TRBV6-6 with TRBJ1-5; a possible D gene is TRBD1 (5 bases). This CDR3 region has 16 residues. Trimming stripped 5 bases from V and 1 base from J, with 15 bases between. The germline CDR1 and CDR2 sequences are MNHNY and SVGAGI (reference sequence). As DNA, the CDR3 is TGTGCCAGCAGTCGAGAGGGGCAGTCAAGCAATCAGCCCCAGCATTTT. This gives the protein CASSREGQSSNQPQHF.

The gene calls are TRBV27 and TRBJ1-2, with D maybe TRBD1 (5 bases). The CDR3 contains 13 residues. Germline CDR1 reads MNHEY; CDR2 reads SMNVEV (reference sequence). The V and J ends lost 5 bases and 5 bases respectively, with 12 bases between them. CDR3 region: CASSPRDRYGYTF. The DNA of the CDR3 is TGTGCCAGCAGTCCTCGGGACCGGTATGGCTACACCTTC.

The chain links TRBV28 to TRBJ1-1; a weak D match, TRBD1 (6 bases). CDR1 is MDHEN and CDR2 is SYDVKM in the germline V gene. The CDR3 covers 15 residues. Trimming pared 2 bases from V and 5 bases from J, leaving 15 bases between. The CDR3 protein is CASSLAQDRLTEAFF. The CDR3 DNA follows: TGTGCCAGCAGTTTAGCCCAGGACAGATTGACTGAAGCTTTCTTT.